These 9 T cell receptor beta chains came from one sample sequenced in a study of T-cell memory formation after mild COVID-19. TCRdb fed the 5' RACE reads into MiXCR, producing one record per CDR3 protein. There are about 540,000 distinct CDR3 sequences in the sample; roughly 20% occur only once, and approximately 13% lies in the top ten. Sequencing was performed on PBMCs or a T cell subset sorted from them (not recorded which). Receptor source: an adult woman who had mild COVID-19 (a few samples of this study predate the infection). Cell type and time point are not known.

This clonotype was observed once. The chain uses TRBV2 and TRBJ1-6; the match to TRBD1 covers 7 bases. Trimming cost V 4 bases and J 7 bases; bases outside gene matches: 10. The germline V gene has CDR1 SNHLY and CDR2 FYNNEI. The CDR3 contains 16 residues. The CDR3 region has the DNA TGTGCCAGCAGTGCCCTGGGACAGCGCGGGAATTCACCCCTCCACTTT. This encodes CASSALGQRGNSPLHF.

This clonotype was seen more than once but under ten times. The chain carries TRBV5-1 and TRBJ2-7; D not resolved. V lost 0 bases to trimming and J lost 2 bases, with 9 bases between them. Per the germline V gene, CDR1 is SGHRS and CDR2 is YFSETQ. CDR3 size: 14 residues. The CDR3 region has the DNA TGCGCCAGCAGCTTGGGAGTGACTCCCTACGAGCAGTACTTC. Translating it yields CASSLGVTPYEQYF.

The gene calls are TRBV4-2 and TRBJ2-6, with D unresolved. Germline assignment: CDR1 LGHNA and CDR2 YNFKEQ. This CDR3 region has 15 residues. V gave up 3 bases and J gave up 3 bases, with 9 bases separating them. CDR3 nucleotide sequence: TGTGCCAGCAGCCAGGATGTAGGTGGGGCCAACGTCCTGACTTTC. This codes for CASSQDVGGANVLTF.

This clonotype was observed a handful of times. The rearrangement uses TRBV29-1 and TRBJ1-2, with D unclear. Trimming left V 1 base short and J 8 bases short, with 8 bases between. CDR1 SQVTM and CDR2 ANQGSEA come from the germline V gene. The CDR3 is 11 amino acids. As DNA, the CDR3 is TGCAGCGTTGAAGCTAAGAACGGCTACACCTTC. It yields the protein CSVEAKNGYTF. The full variable domain, with the rest looked up from reference TRBV29-1 and TRBJ1-2, is SAVISQKPSRDICQRGTSLTIQCQVDSQVTMMFWYRQQPGQSLTLIATANQGSEATYESGFVIDKFPISRPNLTFSTLTVSNMSPEDSSIYLCSVEAKNGYTFGSGTRLTVV.

This clonotype was seen a few times. CDR3 residues: CASSSPGLEGNEQFF. The CDR3 DNA is TGTGCCAGCAGCTCTCCGGGGCTAGAGGGGAATGAGCAGTTCTTC. V usage is TRBV7-2 and J usage is TRBJ2-1, with D possibly called TRBD1 or TRBD2 (5 bases each). The CDR3 runs to 15 residues. Trimming removed 4 bases at V and 7 bases at J, with 17 bases between. From germline, CDR1 is SGHTA and CDR2 FQGNSA.

A few counts support this clonotype. The V and J genes are TRBV5-1 and TRBJ1-5, with D perhaps matching TRBD1 (6 bases). Trimming took off 0 bases at V and 6 bases at J, with 16 bases between the two ends. The CDR3 is 16 amino acids. Germline V gives CDR1 SGHRS, CDR2 YFSETQ. In DNA, the CDR3 is TGCGCCAGCAGCTTGGGGGCCTACAGGGAAGGTCAGCCCCAGCATTTT. Its translation: CASSLGAYREGQPQHF.

This clonotype was counted between two and nine times. The chain couples TRBV5-1 to TRBJ2-1; TRBD1 is a possible D gene (7 bases). This CDR3 is 16 amino acids long. V shed 0 bases and J shed 7 bases, with 17 bases lying between them. Per germline, CDR1 SGHRS and CDR2 YFSETQ. The DNA for the CDR3 is TGCGCCAGCAGCTTGGCGGCGGGGACAGTCCCTAATGAGCAGTTCTTC. This sequence encodes CASSLAAGTVPNEQFF.

In its sample, this clonotype was seen a few times. The chain combines TRBV12-3 or TRBV12-4 with TRBJ2-3, with D uncertain. V was clipped by 3 bases and J by 2 bases, with 9 bases between them. The CDR3 loop spans 14 amino acids. For the CDR3, the DNA is TGTGCCAGCAGTTTCGGGCACATCACAGATACGCAGTATTTT. This encodes CASSFGHITDTQYF.

This clonotype has only a few counts. The chain uses TRBV5-1 and TRBJ2-1, with D possibly matching TRBD2 (5 bases). The CDR3 contains 11 residues. Germline CDR1 and CDR2: SGHRS and YFSETQ. V shed 4 bases and J shed 13 bases, with 12 bases lying between them. CDR3 bases: TGCGCCAGCAGCACGGAGGTTTCCCAGTTCTTC. It codes for CASSTEVSQFF. Full variable domain (remainder filled in from reference TRBV5-1 and TRBJ2-1): KAGVTQTPRYLIKTRGQQVTLSCSPISGHRSVSWYQQTPGQGLQFLFEYFSETQRNKGNFPGRFSGRQFSNSRSEMNVSTLELGDSALYLCASSTEVSQFFGPGTRLTVL.